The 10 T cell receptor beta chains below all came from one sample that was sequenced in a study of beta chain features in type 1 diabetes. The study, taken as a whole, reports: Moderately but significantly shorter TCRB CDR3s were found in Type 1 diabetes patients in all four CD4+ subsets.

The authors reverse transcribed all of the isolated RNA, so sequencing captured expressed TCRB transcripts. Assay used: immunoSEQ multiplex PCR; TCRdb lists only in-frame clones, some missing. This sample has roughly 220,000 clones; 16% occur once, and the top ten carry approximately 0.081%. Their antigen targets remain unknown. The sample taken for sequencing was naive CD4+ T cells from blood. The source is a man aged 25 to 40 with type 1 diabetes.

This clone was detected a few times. The CDR3 is CASSLGLAVFYNEQFF. CDR3 sequence (DNA): TGTGCCAGCAGCTTAGGTCTAGCGGTTTTCTACAATGAGCAGTTCTTC. The rearrangement uses TRBV11-2 and TRBJ2-1; 7 positions agree with TRBD2. From germline, CDR1 is SGHAT and CDR2 FQNNGV. The CDR3 spans 16 residues. V shed 1 base, J shed 3 bases, and the junction held 6 bases outside the gene matches.

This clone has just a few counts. CDR3 region: CASNLRREGNEQFF. In nucleotides, the CDR3 is TGTGCCAGCAACCTCCGGCGGGAGGGCAATGAGCAGTTCTTC. The V and J genes are TRBV7-2 and TRBJ2-1; 9 nucleotides align to TRBD2. With V trimmed by 7 bases and J by 6 bases, 7 bases remained unmatched. Germline CDR1 is SGHTA and CDR2 is FQGNSA. The CDR3 sequence is 14 residues long.

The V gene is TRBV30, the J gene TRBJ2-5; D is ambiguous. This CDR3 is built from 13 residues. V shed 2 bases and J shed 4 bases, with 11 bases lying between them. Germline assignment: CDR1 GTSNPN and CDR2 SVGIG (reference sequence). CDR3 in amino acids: CAWSLNSRETQYF. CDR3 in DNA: TGTGCCTGGAGTCTGAACTCTCGAGAGACCCAGTACTTC.

CDR3 protein: CASSDGLAGSPGNEQFF. The CDR3, as DNA: TGTGCCAGCAGCGATGGACTAGCGGGGTCCCCCGGGAATGAGCAGTTCTTC. The chain recombines TRBV9 with TRBJ2-1; TRBD2 matches at 12 bases. Germline CDR1 SGDLS, CDR2 YYNGEE. The CDR3 length is 17 residues. J was trimmed by 7 bases and V by 3 bases; bases with no gene match: 11.

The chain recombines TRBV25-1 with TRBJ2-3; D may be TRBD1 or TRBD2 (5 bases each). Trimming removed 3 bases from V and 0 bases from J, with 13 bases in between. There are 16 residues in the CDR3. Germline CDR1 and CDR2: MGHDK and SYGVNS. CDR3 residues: CASSDRMGRSTDTQYF. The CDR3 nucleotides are TGTGCCAGCAGTGATCGTATGGGACGGAGCACAGATACGCAGTATTTT.

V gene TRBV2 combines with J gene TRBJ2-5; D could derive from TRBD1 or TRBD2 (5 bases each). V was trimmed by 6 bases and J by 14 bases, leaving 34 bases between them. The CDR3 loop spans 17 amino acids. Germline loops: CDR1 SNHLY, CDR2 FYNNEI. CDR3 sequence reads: CASSERLLGQGESSRYF. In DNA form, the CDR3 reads TGTGCCAGCAGCGAAAGATTATTGGGGCAGGGAGAAAGTTCACGCTACTTC.

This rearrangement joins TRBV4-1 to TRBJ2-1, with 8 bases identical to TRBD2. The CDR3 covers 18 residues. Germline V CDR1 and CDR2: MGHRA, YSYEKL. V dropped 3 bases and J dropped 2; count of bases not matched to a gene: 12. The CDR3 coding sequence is TGCGCCAGCAGCCAGGGTCAGGGACTAGTCCGTGCCTACAATGAGCAGTTCTTC. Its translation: CASSQGQGLVRAYNEQFF.

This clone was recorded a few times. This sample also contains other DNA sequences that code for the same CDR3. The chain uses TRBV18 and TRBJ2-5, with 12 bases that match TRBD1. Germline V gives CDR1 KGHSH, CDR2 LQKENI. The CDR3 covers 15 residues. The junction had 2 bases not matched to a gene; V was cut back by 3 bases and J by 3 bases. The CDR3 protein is CASSPGTGGEETQYF. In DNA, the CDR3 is TGTGCCAGCTCACCCGGGACAGGGGGCGAAGAGACCCAGTACTTC.

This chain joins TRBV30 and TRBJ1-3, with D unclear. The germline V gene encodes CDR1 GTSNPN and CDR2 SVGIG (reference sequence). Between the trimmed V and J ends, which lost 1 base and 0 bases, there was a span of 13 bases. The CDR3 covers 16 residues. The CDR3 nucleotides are TGTGCCTGGAGTGAGCTTCCGCGCGGCTCTGGAAACACCATATATTTT. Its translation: CAWSELPRGSGNTIYF.

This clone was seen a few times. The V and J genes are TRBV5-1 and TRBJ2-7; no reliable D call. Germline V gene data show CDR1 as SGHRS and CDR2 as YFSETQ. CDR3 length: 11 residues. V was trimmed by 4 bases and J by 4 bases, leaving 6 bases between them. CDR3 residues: CASSPGYEQYF. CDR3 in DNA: TGCGCCAGCAGCCCAGGATACGAGCAGTACTTC.